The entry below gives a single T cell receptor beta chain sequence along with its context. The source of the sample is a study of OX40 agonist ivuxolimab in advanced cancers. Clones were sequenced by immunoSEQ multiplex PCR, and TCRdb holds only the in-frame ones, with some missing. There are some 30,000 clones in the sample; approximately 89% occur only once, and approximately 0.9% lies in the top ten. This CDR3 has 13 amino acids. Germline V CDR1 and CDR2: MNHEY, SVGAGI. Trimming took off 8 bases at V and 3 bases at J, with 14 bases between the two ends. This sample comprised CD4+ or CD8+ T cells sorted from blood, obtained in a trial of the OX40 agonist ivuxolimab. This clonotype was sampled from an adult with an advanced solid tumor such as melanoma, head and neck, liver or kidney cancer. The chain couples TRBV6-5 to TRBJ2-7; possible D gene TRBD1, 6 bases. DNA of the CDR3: TGTGCCAGCTCCCTGGGACACCTCTACGAGCAGTACTTC. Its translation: CASSLGHLYEQYF.